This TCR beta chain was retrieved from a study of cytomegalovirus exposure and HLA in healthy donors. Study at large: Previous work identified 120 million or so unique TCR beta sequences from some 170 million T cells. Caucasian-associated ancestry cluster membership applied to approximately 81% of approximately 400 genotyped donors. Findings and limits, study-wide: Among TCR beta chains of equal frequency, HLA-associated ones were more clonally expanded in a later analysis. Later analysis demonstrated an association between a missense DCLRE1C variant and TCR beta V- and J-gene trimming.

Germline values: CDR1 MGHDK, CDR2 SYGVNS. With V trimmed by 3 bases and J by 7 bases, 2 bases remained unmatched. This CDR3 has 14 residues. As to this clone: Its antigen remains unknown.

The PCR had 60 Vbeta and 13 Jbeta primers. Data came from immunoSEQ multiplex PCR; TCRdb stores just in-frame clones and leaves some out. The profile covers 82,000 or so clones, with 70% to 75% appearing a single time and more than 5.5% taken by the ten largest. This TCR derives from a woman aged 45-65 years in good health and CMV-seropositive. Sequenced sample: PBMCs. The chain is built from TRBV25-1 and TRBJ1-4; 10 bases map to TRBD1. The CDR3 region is CASSDWTGGEKLFF. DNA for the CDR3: TGTGCCAGCAGTGATTGGACAGGGGGTGAAAAACTGTTTTTT.